The present TCR beta chain was sequenced within a study of regulatory T cells in long-lasting Graves disease. Described time point: newly diagnosed GD, antithyroid drugs for less than 3 months. The authors made the TCR library using RNA they extracted from PBMCs. The CDR3 runs 13 residues. Between the trimmed V and J ends, which lost 6 bases and 0 bases, there was a span of 9 bases. Germline V gene sequence: CDR1 ENHRY, CDR2 SYGVKD. CDR3 regions were amplified by Arm-PCR using iRepertoire HTBI primers to build TCR beta libraries. TCRdb redid the calling of the multiplex PCR reads with MiXCR, one entry per CDR3 protein. The sample lists around 320,000 distinct CDR3 sequences, 16% occurring once. Another study also made use of these data, one on T cells in Graves' hyperthyroidism and ophthalmopathy.

The TCR comes from a man between 40 and 49 years old with Graves disease. V usage is TRBV10-3 and J usage is TRBJ2-7, with a weak D call TRBD1 (6 bases). The sequencing here drew on peripheral blood mononuclear cells (PBMCs), taken at new diagnosis, from a patient treated with antithyroid drugs. The DNA of the CDR3 is TGTGCCATCAGGGGACACAGCTCCTACGAGCAGTACTTC. Translation gives CAIRGHSSYEQYF.